This TCR beta chain comes out of a study of T cells in Graves' hyperthyroidism and ophthalmopathy. Study in general: Peripheral blood collection took place at initial diagnosis, before any treatment.

The source material, RNA transcripts, was used to amplify TCR beta CDR3 regions. RT-PCR in the first round (using the HTBI primer set) targeted the TCR CDR3. TCRdb re-called the multiplex PCR reads with MiXCR, one entry per CDR3 protein. The data contain around 300,000 distinct CDR3 sequences, about 13% of them seen just once; the ten biggest clones take up roughly 8.2%. Trimming removed 4 bases from V and 8 bases from J; junction bases left unmatched: 9. The CDR3 contains 14 residues. Germline CDR1 SQVTM, CDR2 ANQGSEA. If no ophthalmopathy progression occurred within 18 months, Graves' hyperthyroidism was stable. Each 10 ml fresh peripheral blood draw supplied the PBMCs.

Sample: blood. The receptor was derived from a woman between 40 and 55 years old with Graves' hyperthyroidism. V is TRBV29-1 and J is TRBJ2-1, with 9 bases identical to TRBD2. Here the CDR3 DNA reads TGCAGCGTTGTGATAGCGGGAGAGGGCGATGAGCAGTTCTTC. The encoded protein is CSVVIAGEGDEQFF.